A selection of T cell receptor beta chains follows, all from one sample in a study of T cell responses to AZD1222 COVID-19 vaccine. The table came from immunoSEQ multiplex PCR; TCRdb's copy has only in-frame clones and leaves some out. The sample consists of about 130,000 clones, 92% of them appearing once. This sample comprised peripheral blood, obtained on day 0 of AZD1222 vaccination. These TCRs come from an adult in good health. Both conserved end residues are part of each CDR3. The D gene is left open where the match is weak. Where a row states a size, it is once, few, many or the class of an expanded clone; other rows omit it.

TRBJ2-5 TRBV6-5 - - CASSYWRGAQETQYF TGTGCCAGCAGTTACTGGAGGGGGGCACAAGAGACCCAGTACTTC
TRBJ1-5 TRBV19 - - CASSMYRDQPQHF TGTGCCAGTAGTATGTACAGGGATCAGCCCCAGCATTTT
TRBJ1-3 TRBV5-1 - - CASRKTDSGNTIYF TGCGCCAGCAGGAAGACAGACTCTGGAAACACCATATATTTT
TRBJ2-5 TRBV5-8 TRBD2 - CASSIGTSGGETQYF TGTGCCAGCAGCATCGGGACTAGCGGGGGGGAGACCCAGTACTTC
TRBJ1-1 TRBV4-1 - - CASSQATEAFF TGCGCCAGCAGCCAAGCCACTGAAGCTTTCTTT
TRBJ2-3 TRBV6-4 - - CASSPRESTDTQYF TGTGCCAGCAGCCCGAGGGAATCCACAGATACGCAGTATTTT
TRBJ1-2 TRBV5-1 - - CASSPVGGGYYGYTF TGCGCCAGCAGCCCCGTTGGAGGGGGGTACTATGGCTACACCTTC
TRBJ2-4 TRBV10-3 TRBD1 - CAISDLGTGTNIQYF TGTGCCATCAGTGATTTGGGGACAGGGACCAACATTCAGTACTTC
TRBJ2-1 TRBV20-1 TRBD2 - CSASSPRGGSYNEQFF TGCAGTGCTAGTTCCCCTCGCGGGGGATCCTACAATGAGCAGTTCTTC
TRBJ2-5 TRBV27 TRBD1 - CASSFARGRETQYF TGTGCCAGCAGTTTTGCGAGGGGGCGGGAGACCCAGTACTTC
TRBJ2-5 TRBV28 TRBD1 - CASSLKGRGPQETQYF TGTGCCAGCAGTTTAAAGGGCAGGGGGCCCCAAGAGACCCAGTACTTC
TRBJ1-6 TRBV6-5 - once CASSYSEYSYNSPLHF TGTGCCAGCAGTTACTCGGAGTACTCCTATAATTCACCCCTCCACTTT
TRBJ1-2 TRBV7-2 TRBD1 - CASSLSGTGGGYTF TGTGCCAGCAGCCTTTCCGGGACAGGGGGAGGCTACACCTTC
TRBJ1-1 TRBV18 - - CASGRGMNTEAFF TGTGCCAGCGGCAGGGGCATGAACACTGAAGCTTTCTTT
TRBJ2-1 TRBV7-7 TRBD2 - CASSPPGGGNEQFF TGTGCTAGCAGCCCTCCGGGGGGAGGGAATGAGCAGTTCTTC
TRBJ2-5 TRBV2 - - CASSDREGTQYF TGTGCCAGCAGTGACAGGGAAGGGACCCAGTACTTC
TRBJ1-1 TRBV6-5 TRBD1 - CASSQGQLNTEAFF TGTGCCAGCAGTCAGGGACAGCTGAACACTGAAGCTTTCTTT
TRBJ2-5 TRBV5-6 - - CASSLFLVRETQYF TGTGCCAGCAGCTTGTTTTTGGTTAGAGAGACCCAGTACTTC
TRBJ1-2 TRBV18 TRBD1 - CASSPPGRGLSVSTF TGTGCCAGCTCACCACCAGGCAGGGGGCTATCGGTGAGCACCTTC
TRBJ2-5 TRBV5-4 - - CASSLEGGRRETQYF TGTGCCAGCAGCTTGGAGGGGGGACGCAGAGAGACCCAGTACTTC
TRBJ1-1 TRBV19 - once CASSTYTEAFF TGTGCCAGTAGTACCTACACTGAAGCTTTCTTT
TRBJ1-2 TRBV3-1/TRBV3-2 - - CASSQDNGNYGYTF TGTGCCAGCAGCCAAGATAATGGTAACTATGGCTACACCTTC
TRBJ1-3 TRBV7-2 - - CASSLAQGTGNTIYF TGTGCCAGCAGCTTAGCGCAGGGCACTGGAAACACCATATATTTT
TRBJ2-2 TRBV12-5 TRBD1 - CASGTGGWNTGELFF TGTGCTAGTGGTACAGGGGGCTGGAACACCGGGGAGCTGTTTTTT
TRBJ2-1 TRBV20-1 TRBD1 - CSASPSGQGSSYNEQFF TGCAGTGCTAGTCCCAGCGGACAGGGAAGCTCCTACAATGAGCAGTTCTTC
TRBJ1-4 TRBV6-2/TRBV6-3 - - CASSTLTEKLFF TGTGCCAGCAGTACCCTTACCGAAAAACTGTTTTTT
TRBJ2-3 TRBV4-3 - - CASSGGTYTDTQYF TGCGCCAGCAGCGGGGGGACGTACACAGATACGCAGTATTTT
TRBJ1-3 TRBV7-8 - - CASSLAARNTIYF TGTGCCAGCAGCTTAGCAGCCCGGAACACCATATATTTT
TRBJ2-7 TRBV24-1 - - CATSDFSRPEQYF TGTGCCACCAGTGATTTCTCTAGACCAGAGCAGTACTTC
TRBJ1-1 TRBV7-6 - - CASSLEPRADTEAFF TGTGCCAGCAGCTTAGAGCCCAGGGCGGACACTGAAGCTTTCTTT
TRBJ2-7 TRBV6-5 TRBD2 - CASTPEAGGYEQYF TGTGCCAGCACCCCGGAGGCGGGGGGGTACGAGCAGTACTTC
TRBJ1-5 TRBV5-1 - - CASSLEAGGASPQHF TGCGCCAGCAGCTTGGAGGCCGGGGGAGCATCGCCCCAGCATTTT
TRBJ2-1 TRBV9 TRBD2 - CASSVASAGRHRNEQFF TGTGCCAGCAGCGTAGCTTCAGCGGGGCGACACAGGAATGAGCAGTTCTTC
TRBJ2-5 TRBV10-3 TRBD1 - CAISGDVGGTGIQETQYF TGTGCCATCAGTGGCGACGTCGGAGGGACAGGGATCCAAGAGACCCAGTACTTC
TRBJ1-3 TRBV5-1 - - CASSLVGGPSGNTIYF TGCGCCAGCAGCTTGGTGGGGGGCCCCTCTGGAAACACCATATATTTT
TRBJ1-3 TRBV2 - few CASIQGFENTIYF TGTGCCAGCATCCAGGGGTTTGAAAACACCATATATTTT
TRBJ1-2 TRBV25-1 TRBD1 - CASSEDAQGLVNGYTF TGTGCCAGCAGTGAGGACGCACAGGGGTTGGTCAATGGCTACACCTTC
TRBJ2-2 TRBV19 TRBD2 - CASSIPFWRGRSTGELFF TGTGCCAGTAGTATACCTTTTTGGCGGGGGAGGAGCACCGGGGAGCTGTTTTTT
TRBJ1-5 TRBV6-2/TRBV6-3 - - CASSYSSAGEYYQPQHF TGTGCCAGCAGTTACTCGAGTGCAGGGGAATATTATCAGCCCCAGCATTTT
TRBJ2-1 TRBV5-1 - - CASSLVGDTYNEQFF TGCGCCAGCAGCTTGGTGGGGGACACCTACAATGAGCAGTTCTTC
TRBJ2-2 TRBV21-1 - - CASSNGFGELFF TGTGCCAGCAGCAATGGGTTCGGGGAGCTGTTTTTT
TRBJ2-3 TRBV6-4 TRBD1 - CASSDFSDRGRGDNTDTQYF TGTGCCAGCAGTGATTTCTCCGACAGGGGCCGGGGAGATAACACAGATACGCAGTATTTT